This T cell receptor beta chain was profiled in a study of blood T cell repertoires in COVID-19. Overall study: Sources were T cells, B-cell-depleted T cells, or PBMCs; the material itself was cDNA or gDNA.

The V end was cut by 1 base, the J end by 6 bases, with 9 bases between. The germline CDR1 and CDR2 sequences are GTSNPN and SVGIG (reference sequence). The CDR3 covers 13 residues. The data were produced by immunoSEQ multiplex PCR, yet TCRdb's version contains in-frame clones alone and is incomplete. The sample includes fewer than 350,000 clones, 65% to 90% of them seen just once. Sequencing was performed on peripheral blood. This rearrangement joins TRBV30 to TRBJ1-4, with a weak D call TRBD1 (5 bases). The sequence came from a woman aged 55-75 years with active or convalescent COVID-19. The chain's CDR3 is CAWSGGWDEKLFF. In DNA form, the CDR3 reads TGTGCCTGGAGTGGGGGCTGGGATGAAAAACTGTTTTTT.